This TCR beta chain was recovered during a study of spatial heterogeneity in lung cancer. As for the study in general: Alpha-chain sequences were detected in numbers that were consistently lower than beta-chain sequences. Correlation of TCR transcript counts in tumor regions with a T cell module score from matched bulk RNA-seq was strong.

Time point here: sample taken at primary tumor resection. Unsorted whole RNA samples from tumor, nontumor lung or frozen PBMC were sequenced. CDR3 size: 12 residues. CDR1 is MDHEN, CDR2 SYDVKM, per germline. V was cut by 3 bases and J by 11 bases, with 14 bases left in between. Study observations and caveats: Counts that tracked tumor mutation counts were those of expanded intratumoral alpha and beta TCRs.

A unique molecular identifier was carried by every single TCR cDNA molecule. TCRdb re-called the 5' RACE reads with MiXCR, one entry per CDR3 protein. The sample holds 20,000 or so distinct CDR3 sequences, less than 7.5% seen once. This clonotype was picked up many times. Its target is not known. The clonotype originates from a female donor with early-stage non-small cell lung cancer. The chain combines TRBV28 with TRBJ2-7; tentative D call: TRBD2 (5 bases). The starting material was lung tumor tissue, obtained at surgery. This chain's CDR3 is CASSFQTNLKYF. The CDR3 nucleotides are TGTGCCAGCAGTTTCCAGACTAATTTGAAGTACTTC.